This T cell receptor beta chain was captured in a study of cytomegalovirus exposure and HLA in healthy donors. Broader study findings: In a later analysis, a genetic analysis reported fewer productive-TCR N-insertions in an Asian-associated ancestry cluster than the cohort average. Across HLA loci, a later analysis found differing TCR association rates, with DRB1 most and HLA-C fewest.

The V end was cut by 3 bases, the J end by 0 bases, with 8 bases between. Looked up from germline, CDR1 is MNHNS and CDR2 is SASEGT. There are 14 residues in the CDR3. For this clone: Its target is unknown.

PCR used 60 Vbeta primers and 13 Jbeta primers. As handled by the study authors: Later work found roughly 80 million unique TCR beta chains, with 10 million to 14 million shared. Using immunoSEQ multiplex PCR, the repertoire was profiled, and TCRdb retains in-frame clones only, with some absent. V and J calls and clone size are those listed in that table; D and trimming were worked out from the DNA. The sample includes roughly 120,000 clones, about 76% of them seen just once. This clonotype originated in a woman in her forties in good health and CMV-seronegative. Sequenced material: PBMCs. V and J are TRBV6-1 and TRBJ1-2, with D unresolved. The CDR3 DNA is TGTGCCAGCAGTGAGAGGCCAACTAACTATGGCTACACCTTC. Translation: CASSERPTNYGYTF.